The 16 T cell receptor beta chains below come from one sample, sequenced in a study of T cell responses to AZD1222 COVID-19 vaccine. Libraries were prepared by immunoSEQ multiplex PCR; TCRdb keeps only in-frame clonotypes and omits some of them. The sample lists some 130,000 clones; approximately 92% were seen once. This specimen was peripheral blood, taken 28 days after the second AZD1222 dose. The receptors were sampled from an adult who received the AZD1222 COVID-19 vaccine.

The rearrangement links TRBV30 to TRBJ2-1, with D perhaps matching TRBD2 (6 bases). CDR3 size: 14 residues. Germline V CDR1 and CDR2: GTSNPN, SVGIG (reference sequence). V gave up 4 bases and J gave up 6 bases, with 16 bases separating them. In DNA form, the CDR3 reads TGTGCCTGGACTCAGGCGGGGTACCTCAATGAGCAGTTCTTC. This codes for CAWTQAGYLNEQFF.

This clone occurred once. The chain combines TRBV6-5 with TRBJ2-2, with D possibly matching TRBD2 (6 bases). The CDR3 totals 16 residues. The V gene lost 2 bases and the J gene lost 3 bases, with 13 bases spanning the gap. Per germline, CDR1 MNHEY and CDR2 SVGAGI. The CDR3 loop reads CASSYAAGTDTGELFF. DNA for the CDR3: TGTGCCAGCAGTTACGCGGCGGGAACGGACACCGGGGAGCTGTTTTTT.

The chain links TRBV4-3 to TRBJ2-2, with TRBD2 identical over 10 bases. With V trimmed by 2 bases and J by 6 bases, 6 bases remained unmatched. The CDR3 spans 16 residues. The V gene's germline CDR1 is LGHNA and CDR2 YSLEER. Here the CDR3 DNA reads TGCGCCAGCAGCCAACTAGCGGGGGAGGGGGCCGGGGAGCTGTTTTTT. Translating it yields CASSQLAGEGAGELFF.

The chain uses TRBV10-3 and TRBJ1-2; the match to TRBD1 covers 7 bases. After removal of 5 bases from V and 4 bases from J, the junction contained 10 bases not matched to a gene. The length of the CDR3 is 15 residues. In germline, CDR1 is ENHRY, CDR2 SYGVKD. CDR3 residues: CAISSRQGPGYGYTF. CDR3 DNA sequence: TGTGCCATCAGTAGCCGACAGGGACCGGGCTATGGCTACACCTTC.

This clone was seen only once. The chain employs TRBV7-9 and TRBJ2-7, with 7 bases fitting TRBD1. The CDR3 is 14 residues long. CDR1 and CDR2 (germline): SEHNR, FQNEAQ (reference sequence). Trimming took 6 bases from V and 6 from J; bases not matched to a gene: 11. CDR3 DNA sequence: TGTGCCAGCAGTGTCCAGGGGGAACTCTCCGAGCAGTACTTC. This codes for CASSVQGELSEQYF. Complete variable domain (other parts from reference TRBV7-9 and TRBJ2-7): DTGVSQNPRHKITKRGQNVTFRCDPISEHNRLYWYRQTLGQGPEFLTYFQNEAQLEKSRLLSDRFSAERPKGSFSTLEIQRTEQGDSAMYLCASSVQGELSEQYFGPGTRLTVT.

J is TRBJ2-2 and V is TRBV6-5; D may be TRBD1 (6 bases). Germline lookup yields CDR1 MNHEY and CDR2 SVGAGI. The ends were cut back, 7 bases at V and 4 bases at J, with 13 bases in the middle. CDR3 size: 14 residues. The CDR3 coding sequence is TGTGCCAGCAAAAGGGGGAGAGCCACCGGGGAGCTGTTTTTT. Its translation is CASKRGRATGELFF.

This chain connects TRBV18 to TRBJ2-5; D uncertain. This CDR3 spans 14 amino acids. Trimming cost V 0 bases and J 3 bases, with 8 bases left between them. Germline V gives CDR1 KGHSH, CDR2 LQKENI. CDR3 amino acids: CASSPPGGKETQYF. CDR3 coding DNA: TGTGCCAGCTCACCACCCGGTGGGAAAGAGACCCAGTACTTC.

The rearrangement uses TRBV15 and TRBJ2-3; D gene uncertain. Trimming shortened V by 5 bases and J by 4 bases, and 7 bases separated the two germline ends. CDR3 length: 12 residues. The V gene's germline CDR1 is LNHNV and CDR2 YYDKDF (reference sequence). CDR3 residues: CATSHRSDTQYF. In DNA, the CDR3 is TGTGCCACCAGCCATCGATCAGATACGCAGTATTTT.

The chain couples TRBV18 to TRBJ2-2; no firm D call. V shed 3 bases and J shed 7 bases, with 6 bases lying between them. Per germline, CDR1 KGHSH and CDR2 LQKENI. The CDR3 is 12 residues long. The CDR3 loop is CASSPRYGELFF. DNA for the CDR3: TGTGCCAGCTCACCCCGGTACGGGGAGCTGTTTTTT.

The chain couples TRBV6-5 to TRBJ1-5; D perhaps matches TRBD1 (6 bases). Germline V gene lookup returns CDR1 MNHEY and CDR2 SVGAGI. V was cut by 4 bases and J by 3 bases, with 13 bases left in between. The CDR3 is 15 amino acids. The CDR3 protein is CASSSLGGFNQPQHF. The CDR3 DNA reads as TGTGCCAGCAGTTCCTTAGGGGGATTCAATCAGCCCCAGCATTTT.

The chain combines TRBV11-3 with TRBJ2-3; D uncertain. The CDR3 is made up of 12 amino acids. V was pared by 5 bases and J by 4 bases, with 7 bases between. Germline CDR1 is SGHNT and CDR2 is YENEEA. As DNA, the CDR3 is TGTGCCAGCAGCCCCGTTGCAGATACGCAGTATTTT. Its translation: CASSPVADTQYF. Based on the CDR3 plus reference TRBV11-3 and TRBJ2-3, the full variable domain is EAGVVQSPRYKIIEKKQPVAFWCNPISGHNTLYWYLQNLGQGPELLIRYENEEAVDDSQLPKDRFSAERLKGVDSTLKIQPAELGDSAVYLCASSPVADTQYFGPGTRLTVL.

This chain links TRBV9 with TRBJ1-1; D unclear. Germline V gene lookup returns CDR1 SGDLS and CDR2 YYNGEE. CDR3 length: 14 amino acids. V was shortened by 0 bases and J by 4 bases, with 10 bases between the two germline ends. The CDR3 nucleotides read TGTGCCAGCAGCGTAGGGAGCAGGCTCACTGAAGCTTTCTTT. Its protein is CASSVGSRLTEAFF.

This chain connects TRBV27 to TRBJ2-3; tentatively, D is TRBD1 (6 bases). This CDR3 comprises 12 residues. Per germline, CDR1 MNHEY and CDR2 SMNVEV (reference sequence). V lost 6 bases, J lost 5 bases, and 9 bases lay in between. The CDR3 reads CASSLQGDTQYF. The CDR3 nucleotides are TGTGCCAGCAGCCTACAGGGAGATACGCAGTATTTT.

V is TRBV6-2 or TRBV6-3 and J is TRBJ2-3, with D uncertain. The germline V and J ends were trimmed by 0 bases and 6 bases, with 13 bases remaining between them. This CDR3 region has 15 residues. Germline V gene sequence: CDR1 MNHEY, CDR2 SVGEGT. The CDR3 spells CASSYSIPAGDTQYF. The CDR3 nucleotides read TGTGCCAGCAGTTACTCGATCCCCGCTGGGGATACGCAGTATTTT.

This clone was picked up one time. This chain uses TRBV28 with TRBJ1-6; possibly TRBD1 for D (6 bases). The CDR3 consists of 14 residues. Germline V gene lookup returns CDR1 MDHEN and CDR2 SYDVKM. The ends were cut back, 5 bases at V and 9 bases at J, with 14 bases in the middle. CDR3 amino acids: CASSPGTLFSPLHF. CDR3 nucleotides: TGTGCCAGCAGTCCGGGGACACTTTTTTCACCCCTCCACTTT.

The rearrangement uses TRBV5-4 and TRBJ1-2, with TRBD1 matching 8 bases. The germline V gene encodes CDR1 SGHNT and CDR2 YYREEE (reference sequence). The CDR3 sequence is 13 residues long. The ends lost 7 bases at V and 5 bases at J; junction bases unmatched: 7. The CDR3 DNA sequence: TGTGCCAGCTCCGGGACAGGCTTTTATGGCTACACCTTC. Its protein product is CASSGTGFYGYTF.